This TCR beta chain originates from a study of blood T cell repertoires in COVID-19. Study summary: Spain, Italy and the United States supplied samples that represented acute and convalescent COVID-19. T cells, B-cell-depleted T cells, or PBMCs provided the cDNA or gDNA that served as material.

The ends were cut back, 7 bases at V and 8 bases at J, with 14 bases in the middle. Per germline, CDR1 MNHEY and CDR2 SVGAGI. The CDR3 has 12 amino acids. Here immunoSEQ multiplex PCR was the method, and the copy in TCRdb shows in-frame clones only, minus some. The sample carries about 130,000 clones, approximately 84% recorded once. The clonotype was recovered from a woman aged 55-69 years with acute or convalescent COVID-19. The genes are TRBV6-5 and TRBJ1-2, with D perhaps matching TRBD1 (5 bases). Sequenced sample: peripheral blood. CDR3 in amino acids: CASIGPQGGYTF. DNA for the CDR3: TGTGCCAGCATCGGCCCCCAGGGAGGCTACACCTTC.